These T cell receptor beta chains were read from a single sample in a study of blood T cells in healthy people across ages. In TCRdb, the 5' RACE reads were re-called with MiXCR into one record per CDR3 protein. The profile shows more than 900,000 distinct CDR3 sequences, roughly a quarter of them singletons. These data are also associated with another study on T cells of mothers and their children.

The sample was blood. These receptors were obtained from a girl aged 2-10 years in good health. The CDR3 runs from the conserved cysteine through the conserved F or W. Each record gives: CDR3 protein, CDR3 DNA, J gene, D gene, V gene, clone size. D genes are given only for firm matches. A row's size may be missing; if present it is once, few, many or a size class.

CDR3aa: CASGFGGELNEKLFF
CDR3nt: TGTGCTAGTGGTTTTGGGGGAGAGCTTAATGAAAAACTGTTTTTT
j_gene: TRBJ1-4
d_gene: NA
v_gene: TRBV12-5
abundance: NA

CDR3aa: CASSQDRPGGDEQYF
CDR3nt: TGCGCCAGCAGCCAAGACCGCCCAGGGGGGGACGAGCAGTACTTC
j_gene: TRBJ2-7
d_gene: NA
v_gene: TRBV4-1
abundance: NA

CDR3aa: CASSLMGRTPEKLFF
CDR3nt: TGCGCCAGCAGCTTGATGGGGAGGACCCCCGAAAAACTGTTTTTT
j_gene: TRBJ1-4
d_gene: NA
v_gene: TRBV5-1
abundance: NA

CDR3aa: CATSRGGPETQYF
CDR3nt: TGTGCCACATCCCGGGGGGGGCCGGAGACCCAGTACTTC
j_gene: TRBJ2-5
d_gene: TRBD2
v_gene: TRBV7-2
abundance: many

CDR3aa: CATLDFGSKNIQYF
CDR3nt: TGTGCCACACTGGACTTCGGGTCCAAAAACATTCAGTACTTC
j_gene: TRBJ2-4
d_gene: NA
v_gene: TRBV10-3
abundance: NA

CDR3aa: CSVDGTTETYNEQFF
CDR3nt: TGCAGCGTCGATGGGACTACCGAAACTTACAATGAGCAGTTCTTC
j_gene: TRBJ2-1
d_gene: TRBD2
v_gene: TRBV29-1
abundance: few

CDR3aa: CASSIVAGIYNEQFF
CDR3nt: TGTGCCAGCAGCATCGTAGCGGGAATCTACAATGAGCAGTTCTTC
j_gene: TRBJ2-1
d_gene: TRBD2
v_gene: TRBV7-8
abundance: NA

CDR3aa: CASSSGRRETQYF
CDR3nt: TGCGCCAGCAGCTCCGGCCGACGGGAGACCCAGTACTTC
j_gene: TRBJ2-5
d_gene: NA
v_gene: TRBV5-1
abundance: many

CDR3aa: CASSLRTGTGLGETQYF
CDR3nt: TGCGCCAGCAGCTTGAGGACAGGAACTGGCCTAGGGGAGACCCAGTACTTC
j_gene: TRBJ2-5
d_gene: TRBD1
v_gene: TRBV5-1
abundance: NA

CDR3aa: CSASQQGGYGYTF
CDR3nt: TGCAGTGCTAGTCAACAGGGTGGCTATGGCTACACCTTC
j_gene: TRBJ1-2
d_gene: NA
v_gene: TRBV20-1
abundance: NA

CDR3aa: CASSRDYSSYEQYF
CDR3nt: TGTGCCAGCTCCAGGGACTATAGCTCCTACGAGCAGTACTTC
j_gene: TRBJ2-7
d_gene: TRBD2
v_gene: TRBV18
abundance: once

CDR3aa: CASSQVPRVITEAFF
CDR3nt: TGTGCCAGCAGCCAAGTGCCCAGGGTTATTACTGAAGCTTTCTTT
j_gene: TRBJ1-1
d_gene: NA
v_gene: TRBV3-1
abundance: few

CDR3aa: CASSFNRVLEETQYF
CDR3nt: TGTGCCAGCAGTTTCAACAGGGTATTAGAAGAGACCCAGTACTTC
j_gene: TRBJ2-5
d_gene: NA
v_gene: TRBV28
abundance: NA

CDR3aa: CASSLGGGASDNEQFF
CDR3nt: TGTGCCAGCAGTTTGGGCGGGGGGGCCTCTGACAATGAGCAGTTCTTC
j_gene: TRBJ2-1
d_gene: TRBD2
v_gene: TRBV12-3/TRBV12-4
abundance: few

CDR3aa: CASSLGLPIYEQYF
CDR3nt: TGTGCCAGCAGTCTGGGACTTCCAATCTACGAGCAGTACTTC
j_gene: TRBJ2-7
d_gene: NA
v_gene: TRBV28
abundance: NA

CDR3aa: CASTEGREAFF
CDR3nt: TGTGCCAGCACCGAAGGCAGGGAAGCTTTCTTT
j_gene: TRBJ1-1
d_gene: NA
v_gene: TRBV12-3/TRBV12-4
abundance: NA

CDR3aa: CSVEGVQGSDEQYF
CDR3nt: TGCAGCGTTGAGGGGGTTCAGGGATCGGACGAGCAGTACTTC
j_gene: TRBJ2-7
d_gene: NA
v_gene: TRBV29-1
abundance: NA

CDR3aa: CASSLERGVTEAFF
CDR3nt: TGCGCCAGCAGCTTGGAGCGGGGGGTCACTGAAGCTTTCTTT
j_gene: TRBJ1-1
d_gene: NA
v_gene: TRBV5-1
abundance: few

CDR3aa: CASSRLAGTDTQYF
CDR3nt: TGTGCCAGCAGCCGACTAGCGGGCACAGATACGCAGTATTTT
j_gene: TRBJ2-3
d_gene: TRBD2
v_gene: TRBV11-2
abundance: many

CDR3aa: CSVVNRGGPYEQYF
CDR3nt: TGCAGCGTTGTAAACAGGGGTGGCCCCTACGAGCAGTACTTC
j_gene: TRBJ2-7
d_gene: TRBD1
v_gene: TRBV29-1
abundance: NA

CDR3aa: CASSPGHRGQETQYF
CDR3nt: TGCGCCAGCAGCCCTGGCCATCGGGGCCAAGAGACCCAGTACTTC
j_gene: TRBJ2-5
d_gene: NA
v_gene: TRBV5-1
abundance: NA

CDR3aa: CASSFQLTGRQGTQYF
CDR3nt: TGTGCCAGCAGCTTCCAATTGACAGGCCGACAAGGGACCCAGTACTTC
j_gene: TRBJ2-5
d_gene: NA
v_gene: TRBV13
abundance: NA

CDR3aa: CASSQEADSKNIQYF
CDR3nt: TGCGCCAGCAGCCAAGAGGCAGACTCCAAAAACATTCAGTACTTC
j_gene: TRBJ2-4
d_gene: NA
v_gene: TRBV4-1
abundance: NA

CDR3aa: CASSLGDRRGNEQFF
CDR3nt: TGTGCCAGCAGCTTAGGGGACAGGAGGGGCAATGAGCAGTTCTTC
j_gene: TRBJ2-1
d_gene: TRBD1
v_gene: TRBV7-6
abundance: NA

CDR3aa: CASLLGLGETQYF
CDR3nt: TGTGCCAGCCTACTGGGGCTTGGGGAGACCCAGTACTTC
j_gene: TRBJ2-5
d_gene: NA
v_gene: TRBV7-2
abundance: few

CDR3aa: CASSQEGANEQFF
CDR3nt: TGCGCCAGCAGCCAGGAGGGGGCAAATGAGCAGTTCTTC
j_gene: TRBJ2-1
d_gene: NA
v_gene: TRBV4-3
abundance: NA

CDR3aa: CASSYGIPLGDYPTYEQYF
CDR3nt: TGTGCCAGCAGTTACGGGATTCCGTTAGGAGACTATCCTACCTACGAGCAGTACTTC
j_gene: TRBJ2-7
d_gene: NA
v_gene: TRBV6-5
abundance: few

CDR3aa: CSVEERFPGLRQRGEQFF
CDR3nt: TGCAGCGTTGAAGAGCGATTCCCGGGACTCCGCCAAAGGGGCGAGCAGTTCTTC
j_gene: TRBJ2-1
d_gene: NA
v_gene: TRBV29-1
abundance: NA

CDR3aa: CASSISREFGEQYF
CDR3nt: TGTGCCAGCAGTATCTCGCGGGAGTTTGGCGAGCAGTACTTC
j_gene: TRBJ2-7
d_gene: TRBD2
v_gene: TRBV27
abundance: NA

CDR3aa: CATGGLGHGWGYTF
CDR3nt: TGTGCCACAGGGGGTTTGGGGCACGGCTGGGGCTACACCTTC
j_gene: TRBJ1-2
d_gene: TRBD1
v_gene: TRBV28
abundance: NA

CDR3aa: CSVLWSTLRDSTFYGYTF
CDR3nt: TGCAGCGTTTTATGGTCTACGCTCCGGGACAGTACTTTCTATGGCTACACCTTC
j_gene: TRBJ1-2
d_gene: TRBD1
v_gene: TRBV29-1
abundance: NA

CDR3aa: CASSLMGQDNEQFF
CDR3nt: TGTGCCAGCAGCTTAATGGGGCAGGACAATGAGCAGTTCTTC
j_gene: TRBJ2-1
d_gene: NA
v_gene: TRBV7-3
abundance: few

CDR3aa: CASSPVGGVYGYTF
CDR3nt: TGTGCCAGCAGCCCCGTGGGGGGGGTTTACGGCTACACCTTC
j_gene: TRBJ1-2
d_gene: NA
v_gene: TRBV28
abundance: few

CDR3aa: CSPTEATNEKLFF
CDR3nt: TGCAGTCCCACAGAAGCAACTAATGAAAAACTGTTTTTT
j_gene: TRBJ1-4
d_gene: NA
v_gene: TRBV20-1
abundance: NA

CDR3aa: CASSQDQDGYTF
CDR3nt: TGTGCCAGCAGCCAAGATCAGGATGGCTACACCTTC
j_gene: TRBJ1-2
d_gene: NA
v_gene: TRBV14
abundance: NA

CDR3aa: CASSFTGVVYGYTF
CDR3nt: TGTGCCAGCAGCTTTACAGGGGTCGTCTATGGCTACACCTTC
j_gene: TRBJ1-2
d_gene: TRBD1
v_gene: TRBV5-6
abundance: few

CDR3aa: CASSQGQGSSYNEQFF
CDR3nt: TGCGCCAGCAGCCAGGGACAGGGGAGCTCCTACAATGAGCAGTTCTTC
j_gene: TRBJ2-1
d_gene: TRBD1
v_gene: TRBV4-1
abundance: NA

CDR3aa: CASSFRRGNTDTQYF
CDR3nt: TGTGCCAGCAGTTTTAGGAGGGGCAACACAGATACGCAGTATTTT
j_gene: TRBJ2-3
d_gene: NA
v_gene: TRBV28
abundance: few

CDR3aa: CASSMSTGRETQYF
CDR3nt: TGTGCCAGCAGCATGTCGACAGGCAGGGAGACCCAGTACTTC
j_gene: TRBJ2-5
d_gene: NA
v_gene: TRBV7-8
abundance: few

CDR3aa: CASRADGNTEAFF
CDR3nt: TGTGCCAGCAGGGCCGACGGCAACACTGAAGCTTTCTTT
j_gene: TRBJ1-1
d_gene: NA
v_gene: TRBV6-2/TRBV6-3
abundance: few

CDR3aa: CASSQSLAGGQETQYF
CDR3nt: TGTGCCAGCAGCCAATCGCTAGCGGGGGGGCAAGAGACCCAGTACTTC
j_gene: TRBJ2-5
d_gene: TRBD2
v_gene: TRBV3-1
abundance: few

CDR3aa: CSVEDQGGKGYTF
CDR3nt: TGCAGCGTTGAAGATCAGGGAGGGAAGGGCTACACCTTC
j_gene: TRBJ1-2
d_gene: NA
v_gene: TRBV29-1
abundance: few

CDR3aa: CASRNRVIYEQYF
CDR3nt: TGTGCCAGCCGGAACAGGGTAATCTACGAGCAGTACTTC
j_gene: TRBJ2-7
d_gene: NA
v_gene: TRBV2
abundance: NA

CDR3aa: CSVALGQYGYTF
CDR3nt: TGCAGCGTTGCGTTAGGACAGTATGGCTACACCTTC
j_gene: TRBJ1-2
d_gene: NA
v_gene: TRBV29-1
abundance: NA

CDR3aa: CASSPDTGDEQCF
CDR3nt: TGTGCCAGCAGCCCGGACACTGGAGACGAGCAGTGCTTC
j_gene: TRBJ2-5
d_gene: NA
v_gene: TRBV12-3/TRBV12-4
abundance: few

CDR3aa: CASGMAGANVLTF
CDR3nt: TGTGCCAGCGGGATGGCCGGGGCCAACGTCCTGACTTTC
j_gene: TRBJ2-6
d_gene: NA
v_gene: TRBV28
abundance: NA

CDR3aa: CASSLIPGRGTYEQYF
CDR3nt: TGTGCCAGCAGCTTGATTCCCGGCAGGGGGACCTACGAGCAGTACTTC
j_gene: TRBJ2-7
d_gene: TRBD1
v_gene: TRBV7-9
abundance: NA

CDR3aa: CASSAGLAGDTDTQYF
CDR3nt: TGTGCCAGCAGCGCCGGACTAGCGGGGGACACAGATACGCAGTATTTT
j_gene: TRBJ2-3
d_gene: TRBD2
v_gene: TRBV6-5
abundance: many